This T cell receptor (beta chain) was found in a study of cytomegalovirus exposure and HLA in healthy donors. Amplification used 60 Vbeta primers and 13 Jbeta primers. This table comes from immunoSEQ multiplex PCR, and its TCRdb copy is limited to in-frame clones, with some not included. The sample has approximately 120,000 clones; 70% to 80% are singletons. This CDR3 spans 18 amino acids. V shed 1 base, J shed 4 bases, and the junction held 13 bases outside the gene matches. Looked up from germline, CDR1 is SGHTA and CDR2 is FQGNSA. The receptor was isolated from a human donor in good health. The J gene is TRBJ2-1, the V gene TRBV7-2; 7 bases align to TRBD2. The material sequenced was PBMCs. The CDR3 sequence: CASSLGASGIPLYNEQFF. The CDR3 DNA reads TGTGCCAGCAGCTTAGGGGCTAGCGGTATTCCCTTATACAATGAGCAGTTCTTC.